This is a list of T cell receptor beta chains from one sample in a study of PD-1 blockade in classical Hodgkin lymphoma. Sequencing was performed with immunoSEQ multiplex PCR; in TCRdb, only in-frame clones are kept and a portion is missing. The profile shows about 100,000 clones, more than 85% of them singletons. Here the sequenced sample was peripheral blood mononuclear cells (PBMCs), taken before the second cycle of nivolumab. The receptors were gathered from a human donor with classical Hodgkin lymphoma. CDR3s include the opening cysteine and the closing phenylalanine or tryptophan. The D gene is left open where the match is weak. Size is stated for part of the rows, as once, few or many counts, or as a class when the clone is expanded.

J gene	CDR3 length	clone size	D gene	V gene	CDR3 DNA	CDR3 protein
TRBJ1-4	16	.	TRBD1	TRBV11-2	TGTGCCAGCAGCGCTGGAATGGGACAGGGGTATGAAAAACTGTTTTTT	CASSAGMGQGYEKLFF
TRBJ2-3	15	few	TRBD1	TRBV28	TGTGCCAGCAGCCCGGGGGACAGGGAGAGAGATACGCAGTATTTT	CASSPGDRERDTQYF
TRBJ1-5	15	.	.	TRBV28	TGTGCCAGCAGTTTTCCAGCTTATAGCAATCAGCCCCAGCATTTT	CASSFPAYSNQPQHF
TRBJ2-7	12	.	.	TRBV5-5	TGTGCCAGCAGCCAGACTAGGCACGAGCAGTACTTC	CASSQTRHEQYF
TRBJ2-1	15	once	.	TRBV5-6	TGTGCCAGCAGCTTGTTCGGGGGCGCGGGGAATGAGCAGTTCTTC	CASSLFGGAGNEQFF
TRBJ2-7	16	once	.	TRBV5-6	TGTGCCAGCAGCTTGGGGGCCACAGGGGAGGCCTACGAGCAGTACTTC	CASSLGATGEAYEQYF
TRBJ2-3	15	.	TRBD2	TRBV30	TGTGCCTGGGGTGCCGGGACTAGCGTTGCAGATACGCAGTATTTT	CAWGAGTSVADTQYF
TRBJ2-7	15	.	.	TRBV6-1	TGTGCCAGCAGTGAAGAACGGATGACTTCCTACGAGCAGTACTTC	CASSEERMTSYEQYF
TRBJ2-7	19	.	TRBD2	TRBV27	TGTGCCAGCAGTGCGGGACTAGCGGGGGGGCCGTACCTATCCTACGAGCAGTACTTC	CASSAGLAGGPYLSYEQYF
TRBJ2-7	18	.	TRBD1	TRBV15	TGTGCCACCGGTTTCTACCCCTGGACAGGCCAAGAGGCGGGCGAGCAGTACTTC	CATGFYPWTGQEAGEQYF
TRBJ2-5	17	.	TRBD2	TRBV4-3	TGCGCCAGCAGCCTCGTTCAGGCGGGGGGCTTATCAGAGACCCAGTACTTC	CASSLVQAGGLSETQYF
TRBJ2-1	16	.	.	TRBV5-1	TGCGCCAGCAGCTCCGGGGGAGGGGGCTCCTACAATGAGCAGTTCTTC	CASSSGGGGSYNEQFF
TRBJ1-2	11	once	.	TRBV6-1	TGTGCCAGCAGTCCTAACAGGGTTGGTACCTTC	CASSPNRVGTF
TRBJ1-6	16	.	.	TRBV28	TGTGCCAGCAGTTTACTCAGGGGACCTGGGGATTCACCCCTCCACTTT	CASSLLRGPGDSPLHF
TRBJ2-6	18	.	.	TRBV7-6	TGTGCCAGCAGCTTAGTAAAGCGCCAGAGCTCTGGGGCCAACGTCCTGACTTTC	CASSLVKRQSSGANVLTF
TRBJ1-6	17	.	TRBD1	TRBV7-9	TGTGCCAGCAGCCCGGACAGGGGCCGCTCCTATAATTCACCCCTCCACTTT	CASSPDRGRSYNSPLHF
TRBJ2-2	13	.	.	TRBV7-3	TGTGCCAGCAGCTTAGGAGGGGACGGGGAGCTGTTTTTT	CASSLGGDGELFF
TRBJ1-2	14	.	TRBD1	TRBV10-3	TGTGCCATCAGTGTTGGGACAGGGGAATATGGCTACACCTTC	CAISVGTGEYGYTF
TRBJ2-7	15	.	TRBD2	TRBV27	TGTGCCAGCAGTTTTACGGGGGGGGCCTGGTACGAGCAGTACTTC	CASSFTGGAWYEQYF
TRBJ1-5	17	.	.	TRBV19	TGTGCCAGTAGTAACCGGGACGACGTAGGAGGTTTTCAGCCCCAGCATTTT	CASSNRDDVGGFQPQHF
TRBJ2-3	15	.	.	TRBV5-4	TGTGCCAGCAGCTTTGAGACAAGACACACAGATACGCAGTATTTT	CASSFETRHTDTQYF
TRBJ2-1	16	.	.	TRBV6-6	TGTGCCAGCAGTCCCTACGGGGGGCGTAATACAATCGAGCAGTTCTTC	CASSPYGGRNTIEQFF
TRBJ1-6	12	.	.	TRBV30	TGTGCTACTAGCGGGGGGGGTTCACCCCTCCACTTT	CATSGGGSPLHF
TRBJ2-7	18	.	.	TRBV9	TGTGCCAGCAGCGTAGCCCCCATAACGCCCAGGGCGAACTACGAGCAGTACTTC	CASSVAPITPRANYEQYF
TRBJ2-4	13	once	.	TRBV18	TGTGCCAGCTCACCAACGACAGAAAACATTCAGTACTTC	CASSPTTENIQYF
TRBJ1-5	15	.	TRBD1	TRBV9	TGTGCCAGCAGCGAACAGGGGATTAGCAATCAGCCCCAGCATTTT	CASSEQGISNQPQHF
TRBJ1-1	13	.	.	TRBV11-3	TGTGCCAGCAGCTTAGAGGAGAACACTGAAGCTTTCTTT	CASSLEENTEAFF
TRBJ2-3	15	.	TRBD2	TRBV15	TGTGCCACCAGCCCAAGGGAGGGACCCACAGATACGCAGTATTTT	CATSPREGPTDTQYF
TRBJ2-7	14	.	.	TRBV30	TGTGCCTGGAGTGCCACCGGGCGAGCCTACGAGCAGTACTTC	CAWSATGRAYEQYF
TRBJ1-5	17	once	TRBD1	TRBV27	TGTGCCAGTGGTCCGGGACAGCGGCTCCATAGCAATCAGCCCCAGCATTTT	CASGPGQRLHSNQPQHF
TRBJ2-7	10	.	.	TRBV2	TGTGCCAGCGGAGCAGGATGGACGGACTTC	CASGAGWTDF
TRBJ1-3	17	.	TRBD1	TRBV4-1	TGCGCCAGCAGCCAAGAAGGGACAGCCAACTCTGGAAACACCATATATTTT	CASSQEGTANSGNTIYF
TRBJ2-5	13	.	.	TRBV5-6	TGTGCCAGCAGCCGGGACATTCAAGAGACCCAGTACTTC	CASSRDIQETQYF
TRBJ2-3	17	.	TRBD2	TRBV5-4	TGTGCCAGCAGCTTAGGCGGGGGGAGCCGTTACACAGATACGCAGTATTTT	CASSLGGGSRYTDTQYF
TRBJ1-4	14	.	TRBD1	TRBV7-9	TGTGCCAGCAGCCTCTTAACAGGGGGCGAAAAACTGTTTTTT	CASSLLTGGEKLFF
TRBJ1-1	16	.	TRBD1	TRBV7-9	TGTGCCAGCAGGGAATCTACAGGGGTGCCTTCCACTGAAGCTTTCTTT	CASRESTGVPSTEAFF
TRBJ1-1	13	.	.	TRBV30	TGTGCCTCTAGACGAGGTGGCGGCACTGAAGCTTTCTTT	CASRRGGGTEAFF
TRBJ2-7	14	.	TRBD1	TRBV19	TGTGCCAGTACCGACGGACAGGGGGACTACGAGCAGTACTTC	CASTDGQGDYEQYF
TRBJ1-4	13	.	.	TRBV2	TGTGCCAGCAGCCTTTTCGGTAATGAAAAACTGTTTTTT	CASSLFGNEKLFF